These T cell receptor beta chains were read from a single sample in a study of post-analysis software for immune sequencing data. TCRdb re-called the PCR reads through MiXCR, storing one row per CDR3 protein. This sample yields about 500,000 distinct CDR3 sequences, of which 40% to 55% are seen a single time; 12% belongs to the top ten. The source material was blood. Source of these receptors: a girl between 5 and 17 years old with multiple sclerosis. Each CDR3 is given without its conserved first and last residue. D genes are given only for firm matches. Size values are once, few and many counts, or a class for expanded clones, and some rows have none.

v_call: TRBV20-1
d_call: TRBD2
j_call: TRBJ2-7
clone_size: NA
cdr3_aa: LAGGSPYEQY

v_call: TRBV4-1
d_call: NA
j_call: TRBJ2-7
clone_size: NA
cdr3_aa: ASSQEGGSSYEQY

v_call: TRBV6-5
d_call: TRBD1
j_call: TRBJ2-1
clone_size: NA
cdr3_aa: ASTGTGTGEQF

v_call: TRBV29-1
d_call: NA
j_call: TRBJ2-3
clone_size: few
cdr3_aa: SVQGTDTQY

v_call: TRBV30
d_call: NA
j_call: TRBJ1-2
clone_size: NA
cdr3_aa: AWDGPEYYGYT

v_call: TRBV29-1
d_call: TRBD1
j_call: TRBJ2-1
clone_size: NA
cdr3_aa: SVAGRDGQGANYNEQF

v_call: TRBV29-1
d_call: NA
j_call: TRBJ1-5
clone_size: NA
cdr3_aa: SVAARNQPQH

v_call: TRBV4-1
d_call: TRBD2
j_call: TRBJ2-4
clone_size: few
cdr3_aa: ASSQVWGGDGKNIQY

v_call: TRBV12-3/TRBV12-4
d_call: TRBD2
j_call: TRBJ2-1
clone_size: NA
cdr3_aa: ASSLSGSVYNEQF

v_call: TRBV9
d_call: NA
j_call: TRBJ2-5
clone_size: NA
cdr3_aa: ASSVVLGSQETQY

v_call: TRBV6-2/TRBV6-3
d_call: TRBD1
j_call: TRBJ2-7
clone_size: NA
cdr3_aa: ASSASPGQLYEQY

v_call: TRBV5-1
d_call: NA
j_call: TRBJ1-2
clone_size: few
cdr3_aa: ASSLASGDGYT

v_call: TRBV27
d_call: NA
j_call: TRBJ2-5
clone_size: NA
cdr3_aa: ASSLSPGGRGGETQY

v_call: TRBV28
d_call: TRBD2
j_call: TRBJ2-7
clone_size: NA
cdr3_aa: ASSFSGGLAGREQY

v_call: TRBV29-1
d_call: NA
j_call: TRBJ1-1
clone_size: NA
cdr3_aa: SAEGRLMNTEAF

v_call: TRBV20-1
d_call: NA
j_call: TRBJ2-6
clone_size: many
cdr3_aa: SARSGLSGANVLT

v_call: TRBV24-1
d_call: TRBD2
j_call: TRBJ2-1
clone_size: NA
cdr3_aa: ATGLAGGNEQF

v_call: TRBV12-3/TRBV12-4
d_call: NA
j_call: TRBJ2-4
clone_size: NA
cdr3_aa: ASSLAAGNIQY

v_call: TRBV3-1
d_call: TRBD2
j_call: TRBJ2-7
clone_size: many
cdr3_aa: ASSQEGVSGRGIYEQY

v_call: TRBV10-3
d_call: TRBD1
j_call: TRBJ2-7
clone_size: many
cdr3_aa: ATTPDRAGYGEQY

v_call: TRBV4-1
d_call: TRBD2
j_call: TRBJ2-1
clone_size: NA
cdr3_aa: ASSPVASGSYNEQF

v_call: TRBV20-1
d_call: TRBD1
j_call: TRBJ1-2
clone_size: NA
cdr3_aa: SAGGQGGNYGYT

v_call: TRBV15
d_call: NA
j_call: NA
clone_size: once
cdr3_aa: ATSSPRGRVDYEQY

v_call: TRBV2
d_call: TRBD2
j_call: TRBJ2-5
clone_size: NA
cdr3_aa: ASGLAGGEETQY

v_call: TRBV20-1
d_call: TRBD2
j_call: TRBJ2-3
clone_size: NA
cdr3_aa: SASGLAGGRTDTQY

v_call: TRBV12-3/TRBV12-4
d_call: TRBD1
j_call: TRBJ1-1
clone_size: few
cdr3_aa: ASSPQRQGAEAF

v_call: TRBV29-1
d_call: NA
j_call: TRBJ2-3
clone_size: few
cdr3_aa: SVVGPEGSQY

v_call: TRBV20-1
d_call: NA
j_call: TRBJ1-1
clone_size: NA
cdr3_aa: SARADVPPAEAF

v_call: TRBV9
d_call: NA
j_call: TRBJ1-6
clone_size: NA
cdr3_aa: ASSVGEQSNSPLH

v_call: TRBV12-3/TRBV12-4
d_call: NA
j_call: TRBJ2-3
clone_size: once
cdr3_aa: ASSSQGGSADAQY

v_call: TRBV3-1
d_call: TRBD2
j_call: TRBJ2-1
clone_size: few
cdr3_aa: ASSQGPVAGGVNNEQF

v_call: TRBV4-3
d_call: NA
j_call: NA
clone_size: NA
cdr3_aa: ASSRPKDRVFWEQY

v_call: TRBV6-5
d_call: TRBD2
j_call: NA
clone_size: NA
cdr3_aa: ASTTSGEETQY

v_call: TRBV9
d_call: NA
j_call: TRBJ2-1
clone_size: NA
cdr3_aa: VSSVVEDSYNEQF

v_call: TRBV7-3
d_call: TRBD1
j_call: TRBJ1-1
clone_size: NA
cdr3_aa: ASSLLGGADTEAF

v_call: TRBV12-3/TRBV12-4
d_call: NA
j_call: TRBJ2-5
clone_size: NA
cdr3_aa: ASSLGPGHDAETQY

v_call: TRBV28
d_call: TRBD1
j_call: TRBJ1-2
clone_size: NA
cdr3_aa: ASSFLSSGGANGYT

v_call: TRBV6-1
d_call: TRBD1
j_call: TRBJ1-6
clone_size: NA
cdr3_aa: ASSRTGAGVDNSPLH

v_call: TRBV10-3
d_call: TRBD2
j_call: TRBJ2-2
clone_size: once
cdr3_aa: AISESVTSGSTGELF

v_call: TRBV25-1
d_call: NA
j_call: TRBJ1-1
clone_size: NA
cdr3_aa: ASSEVRATEAF

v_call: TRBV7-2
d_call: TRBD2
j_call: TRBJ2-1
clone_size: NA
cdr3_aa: ASSSGLARDEQF

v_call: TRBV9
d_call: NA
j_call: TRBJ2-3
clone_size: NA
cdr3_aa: ASSPIGDPALDTQY

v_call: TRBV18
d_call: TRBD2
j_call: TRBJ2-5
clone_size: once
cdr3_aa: ASSPRTSDQETQY

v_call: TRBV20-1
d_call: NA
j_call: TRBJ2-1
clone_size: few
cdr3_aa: SARGSGSSYNEQF

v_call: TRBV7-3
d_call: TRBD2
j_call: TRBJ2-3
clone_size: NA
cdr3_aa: ASRSLAGGPTY

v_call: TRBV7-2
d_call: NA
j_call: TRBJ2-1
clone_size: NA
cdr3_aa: ASSLAGGQVNEQF

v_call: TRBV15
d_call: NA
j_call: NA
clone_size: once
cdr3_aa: ATSRDLGNEQY

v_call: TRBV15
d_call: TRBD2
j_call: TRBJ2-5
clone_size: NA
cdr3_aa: ATSRVPTSGRETQY

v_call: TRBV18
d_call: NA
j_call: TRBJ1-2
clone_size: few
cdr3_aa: ASSLPDGAGYGYT

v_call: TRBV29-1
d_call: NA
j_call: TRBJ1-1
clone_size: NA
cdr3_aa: SVGTANLNTEAF